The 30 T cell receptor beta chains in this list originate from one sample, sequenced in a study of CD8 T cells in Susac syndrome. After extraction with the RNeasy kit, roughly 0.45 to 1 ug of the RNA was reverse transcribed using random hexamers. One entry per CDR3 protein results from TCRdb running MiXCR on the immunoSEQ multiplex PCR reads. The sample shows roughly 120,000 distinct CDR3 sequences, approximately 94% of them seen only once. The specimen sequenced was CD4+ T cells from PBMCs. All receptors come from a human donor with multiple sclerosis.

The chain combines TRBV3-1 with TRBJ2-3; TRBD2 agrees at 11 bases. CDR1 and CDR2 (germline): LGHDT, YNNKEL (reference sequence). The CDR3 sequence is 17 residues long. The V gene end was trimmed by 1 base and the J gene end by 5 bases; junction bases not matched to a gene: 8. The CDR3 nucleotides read TGTGCCAGCAGCCAAGGGGTACTAGCGGGAGCTATAGATACGCAGTATTTT. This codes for CASSQGVLAGAIDTQYF.

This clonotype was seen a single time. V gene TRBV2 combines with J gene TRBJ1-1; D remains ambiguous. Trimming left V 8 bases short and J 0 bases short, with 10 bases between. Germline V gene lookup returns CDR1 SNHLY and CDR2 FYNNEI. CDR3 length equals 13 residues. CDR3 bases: TGTGCCAGCTCTACAAGGATGAACACTGAAGCTTTCTTT. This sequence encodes CASSTRMNTEAFF.

In nucleotides, the CDR3 is TGTGCCAGCAGTGAATTATACACAGATACGCAGTATTTT. Its protein is CASSELYTDTQYF. The chain has TRBV25-1 and TRBJ2-3; no definite D call. Germline lookup yields CDR1 MGHDK and CDR2 SYGVNS. The V and J ends lost 1 base and 2 bases respectively, with 4 bases between them. The CDR3 spans 13 residues.

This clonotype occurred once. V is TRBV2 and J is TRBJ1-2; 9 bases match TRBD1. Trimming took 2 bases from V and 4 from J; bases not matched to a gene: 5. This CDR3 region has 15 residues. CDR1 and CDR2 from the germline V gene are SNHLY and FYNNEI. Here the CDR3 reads CASSERGTGIYGYTF. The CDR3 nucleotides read TGTGCCAGCAGTGAAAGGGGGACAGGGATCTATGGCTACACCTTC. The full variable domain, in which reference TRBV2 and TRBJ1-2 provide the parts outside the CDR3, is EPEVTQTPSHQVTQMGQEVILRCVPISNHLYFYWYRQILGQKVEFLVSFYNNEISEKSEIFDDQFSVERPDGSNFTLKIRSTKLEDSAMYFCASSERGTGIYGYTFGSGTRLTVV.

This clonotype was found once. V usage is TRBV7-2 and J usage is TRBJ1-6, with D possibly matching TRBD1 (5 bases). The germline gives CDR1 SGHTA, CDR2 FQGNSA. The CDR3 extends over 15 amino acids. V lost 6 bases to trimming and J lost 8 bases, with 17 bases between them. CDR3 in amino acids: CASRQVVPRDSPLHF. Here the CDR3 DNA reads TGTGCCAGCAGACAGGTCGTCCCGAGAGATTCACCCCTCCACTTT.

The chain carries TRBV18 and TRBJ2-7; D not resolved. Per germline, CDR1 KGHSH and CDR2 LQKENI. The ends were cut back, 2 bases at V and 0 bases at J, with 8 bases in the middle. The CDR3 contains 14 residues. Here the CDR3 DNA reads TGTGCCAGCTCACCAGGCCCGGGCTCCTACGAGCAGTACTTC. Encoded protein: CASSPGPGSYEQYF. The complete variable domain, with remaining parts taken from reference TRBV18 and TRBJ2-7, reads NAGVMQNPRHLVRRRGQEARLRCSPMKGHSHVYWYRQLPEEGLKFMVYLQKENIIDESGMPKERFSAEFPKEGPSILRIQQVVRGDSAAYFCASSPGPGSYEQYFGPGTRLTVT.

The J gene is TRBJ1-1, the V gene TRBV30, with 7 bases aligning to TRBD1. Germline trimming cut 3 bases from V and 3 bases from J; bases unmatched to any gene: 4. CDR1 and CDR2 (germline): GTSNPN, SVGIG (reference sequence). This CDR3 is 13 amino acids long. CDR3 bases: TGTGCCTGGAGGACAGGGATGGACACTGAAGCTTTCTTT. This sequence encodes CAWRTGMDTEAFF.

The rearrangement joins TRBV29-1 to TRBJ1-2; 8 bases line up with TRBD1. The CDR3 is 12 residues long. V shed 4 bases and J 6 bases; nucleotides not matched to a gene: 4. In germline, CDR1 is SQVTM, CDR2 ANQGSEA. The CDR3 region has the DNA TGCAGCGTTGTACAGGGGGATCATGGCTACACCTTC. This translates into CSVVQGDHGYTF. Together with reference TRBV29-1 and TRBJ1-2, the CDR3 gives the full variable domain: SAVISQKPSRDICQRGTSLTIQCQVDSQVTMMFWYRQQPGQSLTLIATANQGSEATYESGFVIDKFPISRPNLTFSTLTVSNMSPEDSSIYLCSVVQGDHGYTFGSGTRLTVV.

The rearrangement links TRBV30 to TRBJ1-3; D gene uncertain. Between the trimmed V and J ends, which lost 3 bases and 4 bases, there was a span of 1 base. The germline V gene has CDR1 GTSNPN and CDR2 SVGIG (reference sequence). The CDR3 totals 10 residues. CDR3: CAWSGNTIYF. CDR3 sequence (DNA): TGTGCCTGGAGCGGAAACACCATATATTTT.

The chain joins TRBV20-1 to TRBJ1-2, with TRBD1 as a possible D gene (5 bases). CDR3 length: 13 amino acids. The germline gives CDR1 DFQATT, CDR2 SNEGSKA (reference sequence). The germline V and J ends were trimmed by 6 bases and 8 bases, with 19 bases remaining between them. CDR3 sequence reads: CSATNGRRGGYTF. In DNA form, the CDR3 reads TGCAGTGCCACAAACGGTCGGCGGGGCGGCTACACCTTC.

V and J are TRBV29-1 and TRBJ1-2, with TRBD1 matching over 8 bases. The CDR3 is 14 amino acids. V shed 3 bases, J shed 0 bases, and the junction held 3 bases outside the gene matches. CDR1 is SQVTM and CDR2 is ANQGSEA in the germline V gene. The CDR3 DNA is TGCAGCGTTGACGGGACAGGAGCTAACTATGGCTACACCTTC. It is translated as CSVDGTGANYGYTF.

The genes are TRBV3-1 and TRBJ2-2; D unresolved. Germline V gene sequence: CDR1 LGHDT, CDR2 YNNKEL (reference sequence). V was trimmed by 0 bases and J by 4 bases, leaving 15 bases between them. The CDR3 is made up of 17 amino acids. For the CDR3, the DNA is TGTGCCAGCAGCCAAGATCTAAAGGGCCTGGGCACCGGGGAGCTGTTTTTT. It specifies CASSQDLKGLGTGELFF.

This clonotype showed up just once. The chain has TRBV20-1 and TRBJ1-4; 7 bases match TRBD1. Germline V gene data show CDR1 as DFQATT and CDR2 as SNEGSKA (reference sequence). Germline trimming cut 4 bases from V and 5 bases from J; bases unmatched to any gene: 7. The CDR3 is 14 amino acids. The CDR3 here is CSAKGGSPNEKLFF. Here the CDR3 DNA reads TGCAGTGCTAAAGGGGGCAGTCCGAATGAAAAACTGTTTTTT.

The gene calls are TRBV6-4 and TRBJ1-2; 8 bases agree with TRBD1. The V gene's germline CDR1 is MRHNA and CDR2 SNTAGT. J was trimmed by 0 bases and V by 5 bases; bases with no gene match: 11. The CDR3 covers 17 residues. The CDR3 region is CASSFPGQAPSNYGYTF. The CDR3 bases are TGTGCCAGCAGTTTTCCGGGACAGGCTCCTTCTAACTATGGCTACACCTTC.

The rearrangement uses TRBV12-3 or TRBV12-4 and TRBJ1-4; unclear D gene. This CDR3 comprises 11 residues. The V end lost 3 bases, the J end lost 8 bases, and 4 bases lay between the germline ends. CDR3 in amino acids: CASSFDEKLFF. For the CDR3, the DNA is TGTGCCAGCAGTTTCGACGAAAAACTGTTTTTT.

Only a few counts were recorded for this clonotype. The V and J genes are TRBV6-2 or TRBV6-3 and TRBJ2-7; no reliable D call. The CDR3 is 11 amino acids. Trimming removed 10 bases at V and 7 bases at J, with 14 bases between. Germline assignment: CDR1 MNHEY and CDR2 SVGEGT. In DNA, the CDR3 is TGTGCCACCGCAGAAGTGGAGGAGCAGTACTTC. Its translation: CATAEVEEQYF.

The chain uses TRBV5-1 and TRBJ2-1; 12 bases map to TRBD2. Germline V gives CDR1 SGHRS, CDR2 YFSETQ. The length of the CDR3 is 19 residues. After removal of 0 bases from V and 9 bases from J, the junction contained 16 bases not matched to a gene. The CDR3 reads CASSLAPLAGGPGASEQFF. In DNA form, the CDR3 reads TGCGCCAGCAGCTTGGCCCCGCTAGCGGGAGGGCCGGGTGCTTCTGAGCAGTTCTTC. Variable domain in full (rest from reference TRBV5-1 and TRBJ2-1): KAGVTQTPRYLIKTRGQQVTLSCSPISGHRSVSWYQQTPGQGLQFLFEYFSETQRNKGNFPGRFSGRQFSNSRSEMNVSTLELGDSALYLCASSLAPLAGGPGASEQFFGPGTRLTVL.

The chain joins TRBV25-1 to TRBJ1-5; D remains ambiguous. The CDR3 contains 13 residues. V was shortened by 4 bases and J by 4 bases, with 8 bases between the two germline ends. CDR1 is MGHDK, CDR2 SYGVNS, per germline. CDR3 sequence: CASSANLNQPQHF. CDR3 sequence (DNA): TGTGCCAGCAGTGCTAACTTGAATCAGCCCCAGCATTTT. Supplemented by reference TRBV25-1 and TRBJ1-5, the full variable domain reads EADIYQTPRYLVIGTGKKITLECSQTMGHDKMYWYQQDPGMELHLIHYSYGVNSTEKGDLSSESTVSRIRTEHFPLTLESARPSHTSQYLCASSANLNQPQHFGDGTRLSIL.

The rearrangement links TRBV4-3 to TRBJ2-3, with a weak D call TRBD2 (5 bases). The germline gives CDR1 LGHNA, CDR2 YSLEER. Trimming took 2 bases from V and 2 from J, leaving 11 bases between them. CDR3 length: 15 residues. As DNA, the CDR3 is TGCGCCAGCAGCCAATCGGACTTACCCACAGATACGCAGTATTTT. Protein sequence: CASSQSDLPTDTQYF.

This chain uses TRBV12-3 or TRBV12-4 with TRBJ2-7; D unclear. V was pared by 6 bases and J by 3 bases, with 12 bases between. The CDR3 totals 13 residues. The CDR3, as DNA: TGTGCCAGCAGCCCGCCCCCTGGCTACGAGCAGTACTTC. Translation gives CASSPPPGYEQYF.

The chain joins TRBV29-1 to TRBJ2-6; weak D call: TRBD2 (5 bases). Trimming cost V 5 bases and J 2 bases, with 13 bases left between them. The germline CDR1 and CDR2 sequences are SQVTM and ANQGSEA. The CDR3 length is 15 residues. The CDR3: CSVLIGGTGANVLTF. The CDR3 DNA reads TGCAGCGTTTTAATTGGAGGAACTGGGGCCAACGTCCTGACTTTC. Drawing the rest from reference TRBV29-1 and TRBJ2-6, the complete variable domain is SAVISQKPSRDICQRGTSLTIQCQVDSQVTMMFWYRQQPGQSLTLIATANQGSEATYESGFVIDKFPISRPNLTFSTLTVSNMSPEDSSIYLCSVLIGGTGANVLTFGAGSRLTVL.

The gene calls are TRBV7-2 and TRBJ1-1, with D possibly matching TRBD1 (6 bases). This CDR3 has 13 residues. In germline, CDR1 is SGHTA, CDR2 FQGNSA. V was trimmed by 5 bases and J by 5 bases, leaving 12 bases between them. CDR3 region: CASSGHQGTEAFF. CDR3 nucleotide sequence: TGTGCCAGCAGCGGACACCAGGGGACTGAAGCTTTCTTT.

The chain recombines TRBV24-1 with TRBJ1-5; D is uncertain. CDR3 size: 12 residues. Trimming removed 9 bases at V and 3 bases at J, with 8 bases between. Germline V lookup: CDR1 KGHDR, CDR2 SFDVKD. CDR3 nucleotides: TGTGCCACCGGAGGTTTCAATCAGCCCCAGCATTTT. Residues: CATGGFNQPQHF.

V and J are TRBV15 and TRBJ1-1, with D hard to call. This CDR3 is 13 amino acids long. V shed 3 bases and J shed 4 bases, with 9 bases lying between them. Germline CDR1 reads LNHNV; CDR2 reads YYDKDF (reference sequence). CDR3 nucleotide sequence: TGTGCCACCAGCAGGACCGTGGGCACTGAAGCTTTCTTT. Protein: CATSRTVGTEAFF.

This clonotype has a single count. CDR3 region: CASGRQGRTEAFF. CDR3 nucleotides: TGTGCTAGTGGTCGACAGGGGAGAACTGAAGCTTTCTTT. This chain connects TRBV12-5 to TRBJ1-1, with TRBD1 matching over 8 bases. CDR1 is LGHNT, CDR2 FRNRAP, per germline. This CDR3 comprises 13 residues. V lost 5 bases and J lost 5; bases outside the gene matches: 4.

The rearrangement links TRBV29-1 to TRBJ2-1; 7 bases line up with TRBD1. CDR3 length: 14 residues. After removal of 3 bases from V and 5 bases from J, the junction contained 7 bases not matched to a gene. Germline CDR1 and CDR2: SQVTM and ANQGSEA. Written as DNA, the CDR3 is TGCAGCGTTGATCGGACAGGTATCAACAATGAGCAGTTCTTC. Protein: CSVDRTGINNEQFF.

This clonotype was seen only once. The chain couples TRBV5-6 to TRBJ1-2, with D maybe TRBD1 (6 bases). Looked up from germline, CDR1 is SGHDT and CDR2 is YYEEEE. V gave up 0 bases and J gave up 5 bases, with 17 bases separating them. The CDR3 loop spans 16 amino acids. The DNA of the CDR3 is TGTGCCAGCAGCTTGGGGCCTGACAGGCCCCTTTATGGCTACACCTTC. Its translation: CASSLGPDRPLYGYTF.

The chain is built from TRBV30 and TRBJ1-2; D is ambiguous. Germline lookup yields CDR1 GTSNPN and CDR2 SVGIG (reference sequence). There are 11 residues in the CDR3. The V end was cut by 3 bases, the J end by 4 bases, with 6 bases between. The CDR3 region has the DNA TGTGCCTGGAGAGATTCCTATGGCTACACCTTC. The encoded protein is CAWRDSYGYTF.

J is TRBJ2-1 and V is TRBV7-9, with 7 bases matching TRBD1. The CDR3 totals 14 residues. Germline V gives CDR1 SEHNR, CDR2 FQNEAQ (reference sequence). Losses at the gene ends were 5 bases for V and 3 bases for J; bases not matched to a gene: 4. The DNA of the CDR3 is TGTGCCAGCAGCCCCCACAGGGGCTACAATGAGCAGTTCTTC. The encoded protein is CASSPHRGYNEQFF.

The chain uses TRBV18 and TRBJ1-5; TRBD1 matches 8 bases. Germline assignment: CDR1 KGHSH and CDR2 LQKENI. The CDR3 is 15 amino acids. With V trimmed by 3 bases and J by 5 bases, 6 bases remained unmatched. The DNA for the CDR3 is TGTGCCAGCTCACCCGATATGACAGGGGATCAGCCCCAGCATTTT. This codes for CASSPDMTGDQPQHF.